The clone carrying this TCR beta chain turned up a few times. Its target is unknown. The sample belongs to a study of blood T cells in healthy people across ages. Study-wide results and caveats: A strong correlation was found between TCR beta diversity and the percentage of naive T cells.

PCR was performed a second time for roughly 7 to 12 cycles using a sample-barcoded 5' primer and a J-beta primer mix. TCRdb independently ran MiXCR on the 5' RACE reads; one entry per CDR3 protein. The table shows 500,000 to 650,000 distinct CDR3 sequences, with 27% occurring only once. Germline loops: CDR1 LGHNA, CDR2 YSLEER. The CDR3 length is 14 residues. Trimming cost V 3 bases and J 6 bases, with 14 bases left between them. The data also belong to a second study, concerning T cells of mothers and their children. That source reports: RNA was extracted, and all of it went into cDNA synthesis at 1.5 ug per 15 ul. Reads recorded for TCR beta CDR3 numbered over 8 million per mother and roughly 2.7 million per child.

The source material was blood. This sequence originates from a boy between 2 and 10 years old in good health. This chain links TRBV4-3 with TRBJ1-2; a weak D match, TRBD1 (5 bases). As DNA, the CDR3 is TGCGCCAGCAGCCACCCGGGGGTTTACGATGGCTACACCTTC. It translates to CASSHPGVYDGYTF.